One and the same sample provided the 23 T cell receptor beta chains below, sequenced in a study of T cell responses to AZD1222 COVID-19 vaccine. Assay used: immunoSEQ multiplex PCR; TCRdb lists only in-frame clones, some missing. This table holds about 110,000 clones, about nine tenths found once. The source material was peripheral blood, sampled on day 0 of AZD1222 vaccination. All receptors come from an adult in good health.

The chain combines TRBV6-2 or TRBV6-3 with TRBJ2-5; TRBD1 matches 9 bases. The CDR3 extends over 12 amino acids. Trimming took 5 bases from V and 7 from J; bases not matched to a gene: 2. CDR1 and CDR2 (germline): MNHEY, SVGEGT. The CDR3 loop reads CASSADRGTQYF. In DNA form, the CDR3 reads TGTGCCAGCAGTGCGGACAGGGGGACCCAGTACTTC.

This chain joins TRBV27 and TRBJ2-7, with 9 bases identical to TRBD2. With V trimmed by 6 bases and J by 3 bases, 15 bases remained unmatched. Germline CDR1 MNHEY, CDR2 SMNVEV (reference sequence). The CDR3 runs to 17 residues. The CDR3 protein is CASRPGAASGALYEQYF. The CDR3 DNA follows: TGTGCCAGCAGGCCCGGAGCTGCTAGCGGGGCTCTCTACGAGCAGTACTTC.

The chain recombines TRBV7-2 with TRBJ2-2; possible D gene TRBD1, 5 bases. This CDR3 has 13 amino acids. From germline, CDR1 is SGHTA and CDR2 FQGNSA. Trimming left V 1 base short and J 8 bases short, with 8 bases between. DNA of the CDR3: TGTGCCAGCAGCTTAGAGTACAGGGGGGAGCTGTTTTTT. Its protein is CASSLEYRGELFF.

As DNA, the CDR3 is TGCGCCAGCAGCTTACCCGCCGGGAGGTCCGCGAACACCGGGGAGCTGTTTTTT. Protein: CASSLPAGRSANTGELFF. This rearrangement joins TRBV5-1 to TRBJ2-2, with 7 bases aligning to TRBD2. The CDR3 spans 18 residues. Germline V gene lookup returns CDR1 SGHRS and CDR2 YFSETQ. With 2 bases clipped from V and 0 bases from J, the junction kept 10 bases outside the gene matches.

The chain joins TRBV19 to TRBJ2-1; D is unresolved. Between the trimmed V and J ends, which lost 3 bases and 0 bases, there was a span of 9 bases. CDR1 and CDR2 from the germline V gene are LNHDA and SQIVND (reference sequence). The length of the CDR3 is 15 residues. This chain's CDR3 is CASSMGSSSYNEQFF. The CDR3 nucleotides read TGTGCCAGTAGTATGGGGTCGAGCTCCTACAATGAGCAGTTCTTC.

This clone was seen a single time. V and J are TRBV27 and TRBJ1-1; tentatively, D is TRBD1 (6 bases). Germline V gene sequence: CDR1 MNHEY, CDR2 SMNVEV (reference sequence). The ends were cut back, 7 bases at V and 8 bases at J, with 11 bases in the middle. This CDR3 is built from 11 residues. The CDR3 coding sequence is TGTGCCAGCAAGTGGGGGCTGGAAGCTTTCTTT. Protein: CASKWGLEAFF.

The V and J genes are TRBV19 and TRBJ1-1, with D uncertain. CDR1 and CDR2 from the germline V gene are LNHDA and SQIVND (reference sequence). Deletions cut 6 bases from V and 0 bases from J, with 17 bases between. This CDR3 region has 16 residues. Here the CDR3 DNA reads TGTGCCAGTAGATTCAACCCCGAATCATTGAACACTGAAGCTTTCTTT. It encodes CASRFNPESLNTEAFF.

This clone appeared a few times. The V and J genes are TRBV29-1 and TRBJ1-4, with D unresolved. The germline CDR1 and CDR2 sequences are SQVTM and ANQGSEA. Between the trimmed V and J ends, which lost 7 bases and 8 bases, there was a span of 17 bases. The length of the CDR3 is 13 residues. In nucleotides, the CDR3 is TGCAGCGCCATCGACCCTGCAGGCGAAAAACTGTTTTTT. It specifies CSAIDPAGEKLFF. The complete variable domain, with remaining parts taken from reference TRBV29-1 and TRBJ1-4, reads SAVISQKPSRDICQRGTSLTIQCQVDSQVTMMFWYRQQPGQSLTLIATANQGSEATYESGFVIDKFPISRPNLTFSTLTVSNMSPEDSSIYLCSAIDPAGEKLFFGSGTQLSVL.

CDR3 region: CASSSRGGGVETQYF. The CDR3 DNA is TGTGCCAGTAGTTCGAGGGGCGGGGGTGTAGAGACCCAGTACTTC. The gene calls are TRBV19 and TRBJ2-5; 7 bases line up with TRBD2. CDR3 length equals 15 residues. The ends lost 5 bases at V and 4 bases at J; junction bases unmatched: 10. Germline loops: CDR1 LNHDA, CDR2 SQIVND (reference sequence).

This chain joins TRBV7-2 and TRBJ2-1; 8 bases line up with TRBD2. The ends lost 2 bases at V and 3 bases at J; junction bases unmatched: 6. Germline lookup yields CDR1 SGHTA and CDR2 FQGNSA. CDR3 length: 16 residues. The CDR3 spells CASSLNSGEVYNEQFF. The CDR3 region has the DNA TGTGCCAGCAGCTTAAATAGCGGGGAGGTCTACAATGAGCAGTTCTTC.

The chain couples TRBV5-1 to TRBJ2-7, with D unclear. Trimming left V 3 bases short and J 0 bases short, with 16 bases between. The CDR3 totals 16 residues. Germline V gene sequence: CDR1 SGHRS, CDR2 YFSETQ. CDR3 sequence: CASSSSSDTLSYEQYF. Written as DNA, the CDR3 is TGCGCCAGCAGCTCCTCCTCCGACACCCTCTCCTACGAGCAGTACTTC.

This clone was counted once. The genes are TRBV2 and TRBJ2-2; tentatively, D is TRBD1 (6 bases). Germline values: CDR1 SNHLY, CDR2 FYNNEI. The CDR3 spans 14 residues. V was cut by 2 bases and J by 6 bases, with 10 bases left in between. The CDR3 DNA sequence: TGTGCCAGCAGTGAAAACAGGGATCCCGGGGAGCTGTTTTTT. Translation: CASSENRDPGELFF.

The CDR3 is CASSPFVYEQFF. As DNA, the CDR3 is TGTGCCAGTAGTCCCTTTGTTTATGAGCAGTTCTTC. The chain carries TRBV19 and TRBJ2-1; unclear D gene. Germline lookup yields CDR1 LNHDA and CDR2 SQIVND (reference sequence). Trimming shortened V by 5 bases and J by 8 bases, and 10 bases separated the two germline ends. This CDR3 region has 12 residues.

This chain joins TRBV7-9 and TRBJ2-7, with 8 bases matching TRBD2. This CDR3 has 16 amino acids. Germline CDR1 SEHNR, CDR2 FQNEAQ (reference sequence). With V trimmed by 5 bases and J by 1 base, 10 bases remained unmatched. The chain's CDR3 is CASSPRLAGGSYEQYF. Written as DNA, the CDR3 is TGTGCCAGCAGCCCCAGACTGGCGGGGGGTTCCTACGAGCAGTACTTC.

V gene TRBV20-1 combines with J gene TRBJ2-1, with TRBD1 matching 7 bases. Losses at the gene ends were 7 bases for V and 9 bases for J; bases not matched to a gene: 3. The CDR3 contains 10 residues. Germline CDR1 is DFQATT and CDR2 is SNEGSKA (reference sequence). CDR3: CSVQGVEQFF. The CDR3 DNA sequence: TGCAGTGTCCAGGGGGTTGAGCAGTTCTTC.

The chain links TRBV10-2 to TRBJ1-6; 9 positions agree with TRBD1. The germline gives CDR1 WSHSY, CDR2 SAAADI. J lost 10 bases, V lost 2 bases, and 6 bases had no gene match. The CDR3 sequence is 15 residues long. CDR3 protein: CASSETPGTGSPLHF. The DNA for the CDR3 is TGCGCCAGCAGTGAGACACCCGGGACAGGGTCACCCCTCCACTTT.

The chain is built from TRBV7-2 and TRBJ2-3; D could derive from TRBD1 or TRBD2 (5 bases each). In germline, CDR1 is SGHTA, CDR2 FQGNSA. V was trimmed by 4 bases and J by 8 bases, leaving 16 bases between them. This CDR3 spans 14 amino acids. The CDR3 protein is CASSYTRGSGTQYF. The CDR3 nucleotides are TGTGCCAGCAGCTATACGAGGGGCAGTGGTACGCAGTATTTT.

Only one count was recorded for this clone. This chain joins TRBV3-1 (or the pseudogene TRBV3-2) and TRBJ1-1, with D tentatively TRBD1 (6 bases). Germline loops: CDR1 LGHDT, CDR2 YNNKEL (reference sequence). Trimming left V 3 bases short and J 3 bases short, with 11 bases between. The CDR3 spans 14 residues. The DNA of the CDR3 is TGTGCCAGCAGCCATATACAGGGTCACACTGAAGCTTTCTTT. This translates into CASSHIQGHTEAFF.

The rearrangement uses TRBV7-2 and TRBJ2-3; D not certain. Germline lookup yields CDR1 SGHTA and CDR2 FQGNSA. CDR3 length: 14 residues. V was trimmed by 1 base and J by 0 bases, leaving 5 bases between them. The CDR3 DNA reads TGTGCCAGCAGCTTAGACATTAGCACAGATACGCAGTATTTT. Its translation: CASSLDISTDTQYF.

V usage is TRBV4-1 and J usage is TRBJ1-1; D possibly corresponds to TRBD1 (5 bases). There are 16 residues in the CDR3. Germline V gives CDR1 MGHRA, CDR2 YSYEKL. V was clipped by 7 bases and J by 2 bases, with 20 bases between them. CDR3 loop: CASTRGRARENTEAFF. The DNA for the CDR3 is TGCGCCAGCACCCGAGGAAGGGCCAGGGAAAACACTGAAGCTTTCTTT.

The chain joins TRBV7-2 to TRBJ2-7, with TRBD2 as a possible D gene (6 bases). CDR1 and CDR2 from the germline V gene are SGHTA and FQGNSA. CDR3 length: 14 residues. Deletions cut 1 base from V and 3 bases from J, with 10 bases between. The CDR3 DNA sequence: TGTGCCAGCAGCTTAGGGGGTAGCGGCTACGAGCAGTACTTC. Residues: CASSLGGSGYEQYF.

In its sample, this clone was seen once. The gene calls are TRBV18 and TRBJ1-2; TRBD1 matches at 7 bases. The CDR3 contains 17 residues. The V gene's germline CDR1 is KGHSH and CDR2 LQKENI. V lost 3 bases to trimming and J lost 1 base; unmatched junction nucleotides: 11. The CDR3: CASSPSDRSFFNYGYTF. CDR3 DNA: TGTGCCAGCTCACCTTCGGACAGGAGTTTTTTTAACTATGGCTACACCTTC.

V and J are TRBV10-2 and TRBJ2-1; unclear D gene. CDR3 size: 12 residues. CDR1 is WSHSY and CDR2 is SAAADI in the germline V gene. V was trimmed by 4 bases and J by 7 bases, leaving 8 bases between them. The CDR3 region is CASSVTDNEQFF. Here the CDR3 DNA reads TGCGCCAGCAGTGTAACGGATAATGAGCAGTTCTTC.